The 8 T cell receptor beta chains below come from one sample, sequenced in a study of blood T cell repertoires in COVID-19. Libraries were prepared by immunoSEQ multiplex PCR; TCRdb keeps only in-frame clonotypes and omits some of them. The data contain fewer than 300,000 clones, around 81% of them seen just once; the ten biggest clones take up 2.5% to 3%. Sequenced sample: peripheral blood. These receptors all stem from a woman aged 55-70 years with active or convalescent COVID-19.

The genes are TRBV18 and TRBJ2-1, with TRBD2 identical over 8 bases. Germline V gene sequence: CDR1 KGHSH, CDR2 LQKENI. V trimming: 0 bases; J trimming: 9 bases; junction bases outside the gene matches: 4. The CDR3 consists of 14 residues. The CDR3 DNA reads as TGTGCCAGCTCACCACCACCAGCGGGGGTTGAGCAGTTCTTC. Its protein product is CASSPPPAGVEQFF.

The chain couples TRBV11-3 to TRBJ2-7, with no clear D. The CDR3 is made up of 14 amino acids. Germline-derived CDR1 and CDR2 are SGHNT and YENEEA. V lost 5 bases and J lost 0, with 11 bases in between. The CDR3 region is CASSMGPSSYEQYF. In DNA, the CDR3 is TGTGCCAGCAGCATGGGCCCCAGCTCCTACGAGCAGTACTTC.

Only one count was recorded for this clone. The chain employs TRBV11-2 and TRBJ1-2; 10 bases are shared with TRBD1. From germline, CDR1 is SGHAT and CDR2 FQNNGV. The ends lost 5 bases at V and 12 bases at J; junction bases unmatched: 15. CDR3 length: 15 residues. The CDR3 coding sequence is TGTGCCAGCAGCCGGGGGACAGGGGACGGCCGATTGAACACCTTC. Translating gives CASSRGTGDGRLNTF.

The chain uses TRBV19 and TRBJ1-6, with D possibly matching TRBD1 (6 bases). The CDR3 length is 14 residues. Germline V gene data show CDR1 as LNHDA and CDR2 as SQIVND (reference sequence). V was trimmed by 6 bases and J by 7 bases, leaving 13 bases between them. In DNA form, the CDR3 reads TGTGCCAGTAGACCGGGCACAGGGAATTCACCCCTCCACTTT. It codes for CASRPGTGNSPLHF.

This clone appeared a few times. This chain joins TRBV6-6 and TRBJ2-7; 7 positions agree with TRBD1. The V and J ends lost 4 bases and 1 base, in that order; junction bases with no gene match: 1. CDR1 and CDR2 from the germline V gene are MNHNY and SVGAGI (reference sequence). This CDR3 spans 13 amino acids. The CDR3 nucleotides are TGTGCCAGCAGTTGGGGACAGTCCTACGAGCAGTACTTC. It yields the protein CASSWGQSYEQYF.

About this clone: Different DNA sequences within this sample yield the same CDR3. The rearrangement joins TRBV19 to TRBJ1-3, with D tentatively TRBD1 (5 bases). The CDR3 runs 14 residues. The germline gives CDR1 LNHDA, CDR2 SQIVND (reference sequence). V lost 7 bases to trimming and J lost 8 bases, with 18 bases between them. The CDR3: CASKTRRGKDTIYF. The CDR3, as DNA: TGTGCCAGTAAAACTCGAAGGGGAAAGGACACCATATATTTT.

CDR3 loop: CASSIPLAPSTDTQYF. DNA for the CDR3: TGTGCCAGTAGTATCCCACTAGCGCCTAGCACAGATACGCAGTATTTT. The chain has TRBV19 and TRBJ2-3; TRBD2 matches at 7 bases. The trim removed 3 bases at V and 0 bases at J, leaving 6 bases unmatched. This CDR3 is 16 amino acids long. Germline CDR1 and CDR2: LNHDA and SQIVND (reference sequence).

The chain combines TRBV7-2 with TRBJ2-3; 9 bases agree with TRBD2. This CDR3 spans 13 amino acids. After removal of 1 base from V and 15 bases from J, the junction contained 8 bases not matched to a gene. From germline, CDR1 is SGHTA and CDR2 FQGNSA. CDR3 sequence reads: CASSLGWRGGRYF. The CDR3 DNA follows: TGTGCCAGCAGCTTAGGTTGGCGGGGGGGCCGATATTTT.